The clone carrying this T cell receptor (beta chain) was observed a handful of times. The antigen is undetermined. There are 13 residues in the CDR3. The germline gives CDR1 KGHSH, CDR2 LQKENI. Trimming removed 3 bases from V and 8 bases from J; junction bases left unmatched: 4. The entry originates in a study of T-cell memory formation after mild COVID-19. General study points: Chiefly within CM and EM were the contracting CD4+ clones; CD8+ ones were within EMRA.

cDNA libraries for TCR alpha and TCR beta, carrying sample barcodes and UMIs, came from 5'RACE with constant-segment primers. TCRdb ran MiXCR on the 5' RACE reads and lists one entry per CDR3 protein. The repertoire includes approximately 350,000 distinct CDR3 sequences, approximately 15% of them detected once, and under 25% sits in the top ten. The chain has TRBV18 and TRBJ2-1; 7 bases map to TRBD2. This clonotype was obtained from a young man who had mild COVID-19 (a few samples of this study predate the infection). Cell type and time point are not known. The sequenced sample consisted of PBMCs or a T cell subset sorted from them (not recorded which). The chain's CDR3 is CASSPLAGDEQFF. The CDR3 DNA reads TGTGCCAGCTCACCTTTGGCGGGGGATGAGCAGTTCTTC. Combining the CDR3 with reference TRBV18 and TRBJ2-1 gives the whole variable domain NAGVMQNPRHLVRRRGQEARLRCSPMKGHSHVYWYRQLPEEGLKFMVYLQKENIIDESGMPKERFSAEFPKEGPSILRIQQVVRGDSAAYFCASSPLAGDEQFFGPGTRLTVL.